This TCR beta chain was observed in a study of cytomegalovirus exposure and HLA in healthy donors. Overall study findings and caveats: Indistinguishable V segments such as TRBV6-2 and TRBV6-3 were excluded. Earlier analysis looked at TCR beta V segments, and most were productive about 90% or about 30% of the time.

PCR amplification relied on 60 Vbeta primers (plus 13 Jbeta primers). Under the authors' procedure: Unique TCR beta chains totaled roughly 81 million in a later count, with roughly 10 million of them shared. The data were produced by immunoSEQ multiplex PCR, yet TCRdb's version contains in-frame clones alone and is incomplete. V, J and clone size were drawn from that table, and D and trimming were deduced from the DNA. Among approximately 150,000 clones listed, roughly three quarters were seen once. V was shortened by 4 bases and J by 0 bases, with 8 bases between the two germline ends. Germline loops: CDR1 SGHVS, CDR2 FNYEAQ. The CDR3 is 14 amino acids. Remarks on this clone: What it binds is unknown.

The chain has TRBV7-6 and TRBJ2-3; D unresolved. This TCR derives from a male donor in good health and CMV-seronegative. Input material: PBMCs. The CDR3 here is CASSYSGSTDTQYF. The CDR3 nucleotides are TGTGCCAGCAGCTACAGTGGAAGCACAGATACGCAGTATTTT.